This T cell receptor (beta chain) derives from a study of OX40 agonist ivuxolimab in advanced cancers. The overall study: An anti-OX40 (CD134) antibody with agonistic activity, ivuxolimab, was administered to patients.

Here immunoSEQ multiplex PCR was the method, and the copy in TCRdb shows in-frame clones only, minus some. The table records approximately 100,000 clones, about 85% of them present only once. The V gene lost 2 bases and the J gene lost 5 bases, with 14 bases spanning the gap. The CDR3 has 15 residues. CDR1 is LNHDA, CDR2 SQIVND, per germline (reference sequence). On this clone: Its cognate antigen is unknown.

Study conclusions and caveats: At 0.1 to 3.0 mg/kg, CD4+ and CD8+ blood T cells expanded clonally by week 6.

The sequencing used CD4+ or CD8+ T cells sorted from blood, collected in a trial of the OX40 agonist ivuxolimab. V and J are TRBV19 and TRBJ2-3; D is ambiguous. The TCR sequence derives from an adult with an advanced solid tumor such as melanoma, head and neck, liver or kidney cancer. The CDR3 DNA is TGTGCCAGTAGTATAATCGAGGCCCGCGGAGATACGCAGTATTTT. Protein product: CASSIIEARGDTQYF.